The 7 T cell receptor beta chains listed next were all sequenced from one sample in a study of control samples from healthy donors and cancer patients. The data were produced by immunoSEQ multiplex PCR, yet TCRdb's version contains in-frame clones alone and is incomplete. The table includes some 94,000 clones, more than 85% detected once. What was sequenced was blood. These receptor sequences come from a woman aged 50 to 60 in good health.

CDR3 DNA sequence: TGTGCCAGCAGAGTTGGTCGGGGGAACACTGAAGCTTTCTTT. It specifies CASRVGRGNTEAFF. This chain connects TRBV25-1 to TRBJ1-1; D is uncertain. The V and J ends lost 6 bases and 1 base respectively, with 12 bases between them. Germline CDR1 is MGHDK and CDR2 is SYGVNS. There are 14 residues in the CDR3. The full variable domain, in which reference TRBV25-1 and TRBJ1-1 provide the parts outside the CDR3, is EADIYQTPRYLVIGTGKKITLECSQTMGHDKMYWYQQDPGMELHLIHYSYGVNSTEKGDLSSESTVSRIRTEHFPLTLESARPSHTSQYLCASRVGRGNTEAFFGQGTRLTVV.

In DNA form, the CDR3 reads TGTGCCAGCAGCTTATGGGGACGGACAGGGTCGGCGCGTGAAGCTTTCTTT. The encoded protein is CASSLWGRTGSAREAFF. This rearrangement joins TRBV7-8 to TRBJ1-1; 8 bases map to TRBD1. The CDR3 runs to 17 residues. The junction had 15 bases not matched to a gene; V was cut back by 2 bases and J by 7 bases. Germline values: CDR1 SGHVS, CDR2 FQNEAQ.

The J gene is TRBJ2-6, the V gene TRBV7-9; D not certain. CDR1 is SEHNR and CDR2 is FQNEAQ in the germline V gene (reference sequence). The germline V and J ends were trimmed by 3 bases and 0 bases, with 6 bases remaining between them. The length of the CDR3 is 15 residues. As DNA, the CDR3 is TGTGCCAGCAGCTTTGGCAGCTCTGGGGCCAACGTCCTGACTTTC. Its protein product is CASSFGSSGANVLTF.

The rearrangement joins TRBV5-8 to TRBJ2-5; 8 bases align to TRBD1. Per the germline V gene, CDR1 is SGHTS and CDR2 is YDEGEE. The CDR3 is 16 amino acids. J was trimmed by 2 bases and V by 2 bases; bases with no gene match: 8. CDR3 sequence (DNA): TGTGCCAGCAGCTTTCCAGGGGGCGGTCGGCAAGAGACCCAGTACTTC. Its protein is CASSFPGGGRQETQYF. The complete variable domain, with remaining parts taken from reference TRBV5-8 and TRBJ2-5, reads EAGVTQSPTHLIKTRGQQATLRCSPISGHTSVYWYQQALGLGLQFLLWYDEGEERNRGNFPPRFSGRQFPNYSSELNVNALELEDSALYLCASSFPGGGRQETQYFGPGTRLLVL.

The chain has TRBV18 and TRBJ1-2; the match to TRBD1 covers 7 bases. The CDR3 length is 15 residues. The germline CDR1 and CDR2 sequences are KGHSH and LQKENI. V trimming: 6 bases; J trimming: 5 bases; junction bases outside the gene matches: 12. The DNA for the CDR3 is TGTGCCAGCTCTCCGAGGGCACAGGGGAATTATGGCTACACCTTC. Amino acids: CASSPRAQGNYGYTF.

This clone was seen only once. The chain uses TRBV19 and TRBJ2-3; 10 nucleotides match TRBD2. Germline V gives CDR1 LNHDA, CDR2 SQIVND (reference sequence). The CDR3 length is 15 residues. Unmatched junction bases numbered 10, after V lost 7 bases and J lost 6 bases. CDR3 sequence: CASMDWTSGADTQYF. CDR3 DNA sequence: TGTGCCAGTATGGACTGGACTAGCGGAGCGGATACGCAGTATTTT. The complete variable domain, with remaining parts taken from reference TRBV19 and TRBJ2-3, reads DGGITQSPKYLFRKEGQNVTLSCEQNLNHDAMYWYRQDPGQGLRLIYYSQIVNDFQKGDIAEGYSVSREKKESFPLTVTSAQKNPTAFYLCASMDWTSGADTQYFGPGTRLTVL.

This clone is a singleton in its sample. The chain employs TRBV2 and TRBJ2-1; 12 nucleotides align to TRBD1. The CDR3 is 15 amino acids. In germline, CDR1 is SNHLY, CDR2 FYNNEI. V lost 6 bases to trimming and J lost 7 bases; unmatched junction nucleotides: 7. CDR3 region: CASSQGQGARNEQFF. CDR3 DNA sequence: TGTGCCAGCAGCCAGGGACAGGGGGCGAGGAATGAGCAGTTCTTC.